These 24 T cell receptor beta chains originate from one sample sequenced in a study of blood T cell repertoires in COVID-19. Some clones are missing from TCRdb's copy, which holds only in-frame ones; the method was immunoSEQ multiplex PCR. The sample shows 110,000 to 150,000 clones, 79% of them seen only once. Input material: peripheral blood. These receptors were collected from a man aged 45-65 years with active or convalescent COVID-19.

The chain joins TRBV5-6 to TRBJ2-4; D is unclear. The V end lost 0 bases, the J end lost 4 bases, and 5 bases lay between the germline ends. Germline CDR1 is SGHDT and CDR2 is YYEEEE. The CDR3 is made up of 13 amino acids. CDR3 bases: TGTGCCAGCAGCTTGGGTTATAAAAACATTCAGTACTTC. It is translated as CASSLGYKNIQYF.

The chain joins TRBV27 to TRBJ2-6; D gene unclear. The germline V gene encodes CDR1 MNHEY and CDR2 SMNVEV (reference sequence). V lost 4 bases to trimming and J lost 5 bases, with 6 bases between them. This CDR3 region has 13 residues. The CDR3 bases are TGTGCCAGCAGTTATCCTTGGGCCAACGTCCTGACTTTC. It is translated as CASSYPWANVLTF. The full variable domain, rest sourced from reference TRBV27 and TRBJ2-6, is EAQVTQNPRYLITVTGKKLTVTCSQNMNHEYMSWYRQDPGLGLRQIYYSMNVEVTDKGDVPEGYKVSRKEKRNFPLILESPSPNQTSLYFCASSYPWANVLTFGAGSRLTVL.

The rearrangement uses TRBV28 and TRBJ2-1; D uncertain. The CDR3 covers 13 residues. Between the trimmed V and J ends, which lost 4 bases and 6 bases, there was a span of 10 bases. The V gene's germline CDR1 is MDHEN and CDR2 SYDVKM. The DNA of the CDR3 is TGTGCCAGCAGTTCCCCCAATCCCAATGAGCAGTTCTTC. This sequence encodes CASSSPNPNEQFF. Supplemented by reference TRBV28 and TRBJ2-1, the full variable domain reads DVKVTQSSRYLVKRTGEKVFLECVQDMDHENMFWYRQDPGLGLRLIYFSYDVKMKEKGDIPEGYSVSREKKERFSLILESASTNQTSMYLCASSSPNPNEQFFGPGTRLTVL.

The chain combines TRBV19 with TRBJ2-7, with D tentatively TRBD1 (6 bases). V gave up 0 bases and J gave up 6 bases, with 15 bases separating them. There are 15 residues in the CDR3. Germline V CDR1 and CDR2: LNHDA, SQIVND (reference sequence). For the CDR3, the DNA is TGTGCCAGTAGTATAGATCACAGGGTCCCCCGCGAGCAGTACTTC. This translates into CASSIDHRVPREQYF.

The chain employs TRBV27 and TRBJ2-1; 8 bases are shared with TRBD2. The ends lost 4 bases at V and 4 bases at J; junction bases unmatched: 3. The germline gives CDR1 MNHEY, CDR2 SMNVEV (reference sequence). The CDR3 consists of 14 residues. CDR3 loop: CASSSGGIYNEQFF. CDR3 DNA sequence: TGTGCCAGCAGTTCGGGGGGGATTTACAATGAGCAGTTCTTC.

The chain combines TRBV28 with TRBJ2-7; 12 bases map to TRBD1. CDR1 and CDR2 (germline): MDHEN, SYDVKM. The trim removed 6 bases at V and 4 bases at J, leaving 19 bases unmatched. This CDR3 contains 19 residues. This CDR3 reads CASSPPGQGASPRFYEQYF. The CDR3 coding sequence is TGTGCCAGCAGCCCGCCGGGACAGGGGGCTTCCCCGAGATTTTACGAGCAGTACTTC.

This clone turned up a few times. The J gene is TRBJ2-7, the V gene TRBV29-1; 14 nucleotides line up with TRBD2. The CDR3 spans 17 residues. Trimming cost V 2 bases and J 2 bases; bases outside gene matches: 8. The germline CDR1 and CDR2 sequences are SQVTM and ANQGSEA. CDR3 protein: CSVESTTSGRAAYEQYF. The CDR3 region has the DNA TGCAGCGTTGAATCCACGACTAGCGGGAGGGCCGCCTACGAGCAGTACTTC.

This CDR3 reads CACRTGNTEAFF. CDR3 DNA sequence: TGTGCCTGCAGGACAGGGAATACTGAAGCTTTCTTT. The rearrangement links TRBV30 to TRBJ1-1; 8 bases agree with TRBD1. J was trimmed by 5 bases and V by 6 bases; bases with no gene match: 5. There are 12 residues in the CDR3. Per the germline V gene, CDR1 is GTSNPN and CDR2 is SVGIG (reference sequence).

The V and J genes are TRBV6-4 and TRBJ2-4; TRBD1 aligns across 9 bases. V shed 6 bases, J shed 9 bases, and the junction held 9 bases outside the gene matches. The CDR3 sequence is 14 residues long. CDR1 and CDR2 from the germline V gene are MRHNA and SNTAGT. CDR3 bases: TGTGCCAGCAGCGCCGGGACAGGGTCATCCATTCAGTACTTC. Encoded protein: CASSAGTGSSIQYF.

The chain has TRBV9 and TRBJ2-1; D unclear. The V end lost 0 bases, the J end lost 5 bases, and 6 bases lay between the germline ends. CDR3 size: 13 residues. CDR1 and CDR2 from the germline V gene are SGDLS and YYNGEE. The CDR3 loop reads CASSVAPNNEQFF. The CDR3 DNA sequence: TGTGCCAGCAGCGTAGCCCCCAACAATGAGCAGTTCTTC.

This clone has only a few counts. The gene calls are TRBV27 and TRBJ2-7; 11 bases line up with TRBD2. CDR1 and CDR2 from the germline V gene are MNHEY and SMNVEV (reference sequence). The ends lost 6 bases at V and 3 bases at J; junction bases unmatched: 7. The length of the CDR3 is 15 residues. The DNA of the CDR3 is TGTGCCAGCAGCCCGCTAGCGGGAGGTATCTACGAGCAGTACTTC. Residues: CASSPLAGGIYEQYF.

The chain's CDR3 is CASSPTPEGQLAYEQYF. The CDR3 nucleotides are TGTGCCAGCAGCCCCACCCCAGAGGGACAGCTTGCCTACGAGCAGTACTTC. This chain connects TRBV9 to TRBJ2-7; TRBD1 aligns across 7 bases. The CDR3 loop spans 17 amino acids. The trim removed 4 bases at V and 2 bases at J, leaving 15 bases unmatched. Germline CDR1 reads SGDLS; CDR2 reads YYNGEE.

This clone has more than one count but fewer than ten. This chain uses TRBV24-1 with TRBJ1-2, with D unresolved. Germline-derived CDR1 and CDR2 are KGHDR and SFDVKD. There are 13 residues in the CDR3. With 5 bases removed from V and 0 bases from J, the gap between germline ends came to 6 bases. The DNA of the CDR3 is TGTGCCACCAGTGGTTCTGCTAACTATGGCTACACCTTC. Translation gives CATSGSANYGYTF.

V gene TRBV9 combines with J gene TRBJ1-1; TRBD1 agrees at 7 bases. Per germline, CDR1 SGDLS and CDR2 YYNGEE. With V trimmed by 0 bases and J by 7 bases, 9 bases remained unmatched. The CDR3 is made up of 15 amino acids. The CDR3 DNA is TGTGCCAGCAGCGTAGTTCAGGGGGTCAAAATTGAAGCTTTCTTT. Amino acids: CASSVVQGVKIEAFF. The complete variable domain, with remaining parts taken from reference TRBV9 and TRBJ1-1, reads DSGVTQTPKHLITATGQRVTLRCSPRSGDLSVYWYQQSLDQGLQFLIQYYNGEERAKGNILERFSAQQFPDLHSELNLSSLELGDSALYFCASSVVQGVKIEAFFGQGTRLTVV.

The chain links TRBV28 to TRBJ1-1; 8 bases map to TRBD1. This CDR3 comprises 16 residues. Unmatched junction bases numbered 7, after V lost 3 bases and J lost 1 base. Germline V CDR1 and CDR2: MDHEN, SYDVKM. The CDR3 region is CASSFWGQASNTEAFF. DNA for the CDR3: TGTGCCAGCAGTTTCTGGGGACAGGCCTCGAACACTGAAGCTTTCTTT. Using reference TRBV28 and TRBJ1-1 for the parts outside the CDR3, the full variable domain is DVKVTQSSRYLVKRTGEKVFLECVQDMDHENMFWYRQDPGLGLRLIYFSYDVKMKEKGDIPEGYSVSREKKERFSLILESASTNQTSMYLCASSFWGQASNTEAFFGQGTRLTVV.

V and J are TRBV6-5 and TRBJ1-5; TRBD1 is a possible D gene (5 bases). This CDR3 comprises 14 residues. The V gene's germline CDR1 is MNHEY and CDR2 SVGAGI. Trimming shortened V by 7 bases and J by 0 bases, and 10 bases separated the two germline ends. This CDR3 reads CASKRDVSNQPQHF. As DNA, the CDR3 is TGTGCCAGCAAGCGGGACGTTAGCAATCAGCCCCAGCATTTT.

This rearrangement joins TRBV10-1 to TRBJ2-7; 10 positions match TRBD1. Germline-derived CDR1 and CDR2 are WNHNN and SYGVQD (reference sequence). The CDR3 runs to 15 residues. The junction had 5 bases not matched to a gene; V was cut back by 0 bases and J by 6 bases. This CDR3 reads CASSESGTGVAEQYF. The CDR3 region has the DNA TGCGCCAGCAGTGAGTCGGGGACAGGGGTGGCCGAGCAGTACTTC.

A single count supports this clone. The rearrangement links TRBV11-3 to TRBJ1-5; D possibly corresponds to TRBD1 (5 bases). V lost 3 bases, J lost 6 bases, and 27 bases lay in between. This CDR3 is built from 19 residues. Germline V gene lookup returns CDR1 SGHNT and CDR2 YENEEA. CDR3 loop: CASSFSAPKPRDSGQPQHF. Written as DNA, the CDR3 is TGTGCCAGCAGCTTTTCCGCACCCAAACCCAGGGATTCGGGTCAGCCCCAGCATTTT.

This clone was detected a few times. The V call is TRBV6-5, the J call TRBJ1-6; D perhaps matches TRBD1 (6 bases). Germline-derived CDR1 and CDR2 are MNHEY and SVGAGI. Trimming shortened V by 8 bases and J by 9 bases, and 14 bases separated the two germline ends. The CDR3 extends over 13 amino acids. The CDR3 here is CASARQVASPLHF. Here the CDR3 DNA reads TGTGCCAGCGCTAGACAGGTTGCTTCACCCCTCCACTTT.

This chain links TRBV5-1 with TRBJ1-1; tentatively, D is TRBD1 (5 bases). The V gene lost 1 base and the J gene lost 3 bases, with 10 bases spanning the gap. The CDR3 length is 14 residues. Germline values: CDR1 SGHRS, CDR2 YFSETQ. CDR3 sequence reads: CASSLQGQDTEAFF. CDR3 sequence (DNA): TGCGCCAGCAGCTTGCAGGGTCAGGACACTGAAGCTTTCTTT. The entire variable domain, with the rest obtained from reference TRBV5-1 and TRBJ1-1, is as follows: KAGVTQTPRYLIKTRGQQVTLSCSPISGHRSVSWYQQTPGQGLQFLFEYFSETQRNKGNFPGRFSGRQFSNSRSEMNVSTLELGDSALYLCASSLQGQDTEAFFGQGTRLTVV.

Here the CDR3 DNA reads TGTGCCAGCGGGAGGAACACTGAAGCTTTCTTT. It is translated as CASGRNTEAFF. The V gene is TRBV28, the J gene TRBJ1-1; D ambiguous. With 8 bases removed from V and 1 base from J, the gap between germline ends came to 5 bases. Germline V gives CDR1 MDHEN, CDR2 SYDVKM. The CDR3 runs 11 residues.

This clone appeared a few times. The chain recombines TRBV7-3 with TRBJ2-3; D is perhaps TRBD1 (6 bases). V lost 3 bases, J lost 2 bases, and 12 bases lay in between. Germline V gene sequence: CDR1 SGHTA, CDR2 FQGTGA. The CDR3 spans 15 residues. CDR3 sequence (DNA): TGTGCCAGCAGCTTCTCCAGGGGTAACACAGATACGCAGTATTTT. This sequence encodes CASSFSRGNTDTQYF.

This clone was recorded once. The chain carries TRBV11-3 and TRBJ2-1; 12 bases map to TRBD2. Germline CDR1 and CDR2: SGHNT and YENEEA. The CDR3 has 15 amino acids. The ends lost 5 bases at V and 6 bases at J; junction bases unmatched: 5. CDR3 DNA sequence: TGTGCCAGCAGCCTAGCGGGAGGGCCGGCCAATGAGCAGTTCTTC. Translated, it gives CASSLAGGPANEQFF.

This sequence joins TRBV5-5 and TRBJ2-7; the match to TRBD1 covers 10 bases. The CDR3 contains 13 residues. Germline CDR1 reads SGHKS; CDR2 reads YYEKEE (reference sequence). Trimming removed 2 bases from V and 6 bases from J; junction bases left unmatched: 2. CDR3: CASSFGTGAEQYF. The DNA of the CDR3 is TGTGCCAGCAGCTTTGGGACAGGGGCCGAGCAGTACTTC.